This T cell receptor beta chain was identified in a study of cytomegalovirus exposure and HLA in healthy donors (dated by TCRdb to about 2017). Notes on the research overall: A later analysis indicated that the 100 to 150 validation repertoires were generated on the platform also employed for the 700 or so repertoires of the first cohort. A separate validation cohort of roughly 120 different subjects was used in addition to the roughly 720-subject first cohort. The aim of the study was to test whether cataloging public T cell receptors could identify signatures of past pathogen exposure. To predict cytomegalovirus infection status, the study brought together high-throughput TCR immunosequencing, statistical association of individual TCRs with disease status, and machine learning. What the research found in general, with its limitations: Most TCR sequences were seen in very few donors, while some public TCRs were found in many individuals. A later analysis lacked HLA typing for the validation cohort, so it scored co-occurrence in that cohort across all 120 repertoires. A total of 164 TCR beta chains were listed by the study as associated with cytomegalovirus. In vitro tests confirmed that a few of the cytomegalovirus-associated TCR beta chains recognize cytomegalovirus antigens. A later analysis found that TCRs clustered in the first cohort also tended to co-occur in the roughly 110 validation repertoires, with 94% of cluster scores above 0. According to the authors, the approach could potentially be generalized to other disease states and immunological phenotypes. The classifier was reported to diagnose cytomegalovirus status with high specificity and sensitivity in both the original cohort and the validation cohort.

Library preparation used the immunoSEQ multiplex PCR assay. The original methods were these. A statistical classification framework was developed to diagnose cytomegalovirus status using the catalog of TCR beta chain sequences. Drawn from immuneACCESS, this table holds only the in-frame rearrangements with V and J called that TCRdb kept. Clones are partly lost; checked studies trace under half to an unresolved V gene and leave the rest unexplained. The V and J calls and clone size are taken from that table; D and trimming were inferred from the DNA. Counted in this sample were about 64,000 clones; about 90% of them appeared once. Jointly, the top ten make up 1.3% of the sample. The donors belonged to the validation cohort of about 130 subjects, which was separate from the approximately 700-subject first cohort. From the cysteine through the phenylalanine, the CDR3 covers 15 amino acids. Of the read, only the CDR3 DNA is kept; its 45 bases are in frame from base 1. Trimming takes 4 bases from V and 0 bases from J, and the germline ends sit 13 bases apart. The germline V gene gives CDR1 as MDHEN and CDR2 as SYDVKM.

Concerning this clone itself: Its antigen specificity is not known. No clone much larger than this one lies a single base away; base qualities are absent.

The source material was PBMCs. The rearrangement joined TRBV28 to TRBJ2-7, with the D gene call left open. This clonotype was sampled from a woman under 30 in good health and CMV-seronegative. The nucleotides read TGTGCCAGCAGTTCCCCCCGAGGAAGCTCCTACGAGCAGTACTTC. It is translated as CASSSPRGSSYEQYF. Extended through the reference TRBV28 and TRBJ2-7 proteins, this CDR3 yields the full variable domain: DVKVTQSSRYLVKRTGEKVFLECVQDMDHENMFWYRQDPGLGLRLIYFSYDVKMKEKGDIPEGYSVSREKKERFSLILESASTNQTSMYLCASSSPRGSSYEQYFGPGTRLTVT.